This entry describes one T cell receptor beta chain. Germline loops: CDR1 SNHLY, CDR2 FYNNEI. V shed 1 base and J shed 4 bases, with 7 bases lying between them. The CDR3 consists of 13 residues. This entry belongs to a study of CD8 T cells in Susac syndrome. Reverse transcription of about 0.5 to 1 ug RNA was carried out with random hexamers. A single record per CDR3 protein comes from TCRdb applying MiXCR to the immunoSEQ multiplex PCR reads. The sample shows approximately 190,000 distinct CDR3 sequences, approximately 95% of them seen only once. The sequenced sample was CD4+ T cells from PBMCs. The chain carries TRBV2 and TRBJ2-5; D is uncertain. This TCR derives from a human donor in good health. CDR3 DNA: TGTGCCAGCAGTGAAGTCGTGGTAGAGACCCAGTACTTC. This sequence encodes CASSEVVVETQYF.